Below, 18 T cell receptor beta chains from the same sample are listed, as sequenced in a study of blood T cells in healthy people across ages. Primed by a sample-barcoded 5' primer and a J-beta primer mix, a second PCR proceeded for 7 to 11 cycles. TCRdb passed the 5' RACE reads through MiXCR, listing each CDR3 protein once. The table shows 800,000 to 950,000 distinct CDR3 sequences, with 30% to 45% occurring only once. The sample comprised blood. Every receptor here comes from a man aged 18 to 29 in good health.

The gene calls are TRBV7-3 and TRBJ2-3; weak D call: TRBD2 (6 bases). Between the trimmed V and J ends, which lost 2 bases and 2 bases, there was a span of 14 bases. This CDR3 spans 16 amino acids. Germline CDR1 is SGHTA and CDR2 is FQGTGA. In DNA form, the CDR3 reads TGTGCCAGCAGCTTATATGGTGGGGGGACCACAGATACGCAGTATTTT. The encoded protein is CASSLYGGGTTDTQYF.

This clonotype has just a few counts. The rearrangement joins TRBV29-1 to TRBJ1-2, with D possibly being TRBD1 (6 bases). This CDR3 region has 13 residues. Germline assignment: CDR1 SQVTM and CDR2 ANQGSEA. Trimming took 7 bases from V and 5 from J, leaving 17 bases between them. The CDR3 reads CSGGDDRTYGYTF. CDR3 coding DNA: TGCAGCGGTGGGGATGACAGGACTTATGGCTACACCTTC. Drawing the rest from reference TRBV29-1 and TRBJ1-2, the complete variable domain is SAVISQKPSRDICQRGTSLTIQCQVDSQVTMMFWYRQQPGQSLTLIATANQGSEATYESGFVIDKFPISRPNLTFSTLTVSNMSPEDSSIYLCSGGDDRTYGYTFGSGTRLTVV.

The V gene is TRBV10-3, the J gene TRBJ2-7; unclear D gene. V was trimmed by 6 bases and J by 6 bases, leaving 12 bases between them. CDR3 length: 12 amino acids. In germline, CDR1 is ENHRY, CDR2 SYGVKD. The CDR3 here is CAIRSNWGEQYF. CDR3 DNA: TGTGCCATCAGATCCAACTGGGGCGAGCAGTACTTC.

This clonotype has only a few counts. V and J are TRBV7-2 and TRBJ1-2; D is ambiguous. The CDR3 consists of 15 residues. Germline V gene sequence: CDR1 SGHTA, CDR2 FQGNSA. V gave up 4 bases and J gave up 6 bases, with 18 bases separating them. Written as DNA, the CDR3 is TGTGCCAGCAGCTCCCTCGCGAGGGCGATAGATGGCTACACCTTC. It is translated as CASSSLARAIDGYTF.

This clonotype occurred a few times. CDR3 sequence (DNA): TGTGCCAGCAGCCGAGGGTGGGGTCAGCCCCAGCATTTT. Translating gives CASSRGWGQPQHF. The chain recombines TRBV7-8 with TRBJ1-5; D is unclear. Deletions cut 5 bases from V and 6 bases from J, with 11 bases between. This CDR3 is 13 amino acids long. Germline CDR1 reads SGHVS; CDR2 reads FQNEAQ.

The chain combines TRBV28 with TRBJ1-2; D unclear. V was shortened by 7 bases and J by 7 bases, with 16 bases between the two germline ends. Germline CDR1 and CDR2: MDHEN and SYDVKM. The CDR3 consists of 13 residues. The CDR3 sequence: CASTKGEGCGYTF. DNA for the CDR3: TGTGCCAGCACGAAGGGAGAGGGCTGTGGCTACACCTTC.

The chain combines TRBV7-3 with TRBJ2-2; D not resolved. V was cut by 4 bases and J by 7 bases, with 13 bases left in between. The CDR3 sequence is 14 residues long. Germline loops: CDR1 SGHTA, CDR2 FQGTGA. The CDR3 coding sequence is TGTGCCAGCAGCTCCCTCGGGCAAGGCGGGGAGCTGTTTTTT. It translates to CASSSLGQGGELFF.

This clonotype occurred many times. The junction shows a germline mismatch at one end, possibly a read error. V is TRBV12-3 or TRBV12-4 and J is TRBJ1-5; 10 bases agree with TRBD1. The CDR3 extends over 14 amino acids. CDR3: CASSLGQGGQPQHF. The CDR3, as DNA: TGTGCCAGCAGCTTAGGACAGGGGGGTCAGCCCCAGCATTTT.

There are a few counts of this clonotype. This sequence joins TRBV7-2 and TRBJ1-6; no clear D gene. The ends were cut back, 0 bases at V and 9 bases at J, with 9 bases in the middle. The length of the CDR3 is 14 residues. Looked up from germline, CDR1 is SGHTA and CDR2 is FQGNSA. CDR3 nucleotide sequence: TGTGCCAGCAGCTTAGCGATTGCCGGTTCACCCCTCCACTTT. This translates into CASSLAIAGSPLHF.

This clonotype was found a few times. Written as DNA, the CDR3 is TGTGCCAGCAGTTTTTGGAGGACGGCCTATGGCTACACCTTC. This translates into CASSFWRTAYGYTF. The chain combines TRBV12-3 or TRBV12-4 with TRBJ1-2; no firm D call. This CDR3 region has 14 residues. V gave up 3 bases and J gave up 4 bases, with 12 bases separating them.

V and J are TRBV5-6 and TRBJ2-5; tentatively, D is TRBD1 or TRBD2 (5 bases each). The V end lost 4 bases, the J end lost 11 bases, and 21 bases lay between the germline ends. The CDR3 is made up of 14 amino acids. The germline V gene has CDR1 SGHDT and CDR2 YYEEEE. The CDR3 loop is CASSPRDPLSEQYF. CDR3 in DNA: TGTGCCAGCAGCCCCCGGGACCCCCTTTCTGAGCAGTACTTC.

This chain's CDR3 is CASSRVQGCYNEQFF. The CDR3 DNA follows: TGCGCCAGCAGCCGGGTACAGGGGTGCTACAATGAGCAGTTCTTC. This sequence joins TRBV4-1 and TRBJ2-1; 7 positions match TRBD1. V lost 4 bases and J lost 3; bases outside the gene matches: 6. From germline, CDR1 is MGHRA and CDR2 YSYEKL. This CDR3 is built from 15 residues.

This sequence joins TRBV21-1 and TRBJ1-1; the DNA was not compared with TRBD1, the D call given in the table. TRBV21-1 is given as a pseudogene. This CDR3 is built from 19 residues. CDR3 nucleotides: TGTGCCAGCAGCAACCTAAATGCCCCCGGGGGCGCGGGGGCCACTGAAGCTTTCTTT. It yields the protein CASSNLNAPGGAGATEAFF.

This sequence joins TRBV20-1 and TRBJ2-1; 12 bases map to TRBD2. Judging by the DNA end, TRBJ2-7 fits better; the J call may be wrong. Looked up from germline, CDR1 is DFQATT and CDR2 is SNEGSKA (reference sequence). The CDR3 runs 15 residues. CDR3 sequence: CSAPLAGGSYNEQYF. DNA of the CDR3: TGCAGTGCTCCACTAGCGGGGGGCAGTTACAATGAGCAGTACTTC.

CDR3 coding DNA: TGTGCCAGCAGCTTAGTGGACTACTCCTACGAGCAGTACTTC. Its translation: CASSLVDYSYEQYF. This chain connects TRBV7-2 to TRBJ2-7, with D perhaps matching TRBD2 (6 bases). This CDR3 is built from 14 residues. V lost 1 base to trimming and J lost 0 bases, with 7 bases between them. Germline assignment: CDR1 SGHTA and CDR2 FQGNSA.

With regard to this clonotype: A read error may be the cause here, since a much bigger clone is one base away. V gene TRBV9 combines with J gene TRBJ2-1; 9 bases are shared with TRBD1. This CDR3 comprises 16 residues. Germline V gene sequence: CDR1 SGDLS, CDR2 YYNGEE. CDR3 residues: CASSEHTGQGYDERFF. For the CDR3, the DNA is TGTGCCAGCAGCGAACACACGGGACAGGGTTATGATGAGCGGTTCTTC. Full variable domain (remainder filled in from reference TRBV9 and TRBJ2-1): DSGVTQTPKHLITATGQRVTLRCSPRSGDLSVYWYQQSLDQGLQFLIQYYNGEERAKGNILERFSAQQFPDLHSELNLSSLELGDSALYFCASSEHTGQGYDERFFGPGTRLTVL.

The chain recombines TRBV27 with TRBJ1-1; 8 bases line up with TRBD1. The CDR3 is 16 amino acids. CDR1 and CDR2 (germline): MNHEY, SMNVEV (reference sequence). The V segment lost 5 bases and the J segment 1 base; nucleotides outside the gene matches: 9. CDR3 DNA sequence: TGTGCCAGCAGTCCCGTCCCCGGGACAGGGAACACTGAAGCTTTCTTT. Amino acids: CASSPVPGTGNTEAFF.

The chain uses TRBV7-9 and TRBJ2-1, with D tentatively TRBD2 (5 bases). The germline V gene encodes CDR1 SEHNR and CDR2 FQNEAQ (reference sequence). The CDR3 contains 14 residues. V was trimmed by 3 bases and J by 11 bases, leaving 17 bases between them. The CDR3 DNA is TGTGCCAGCAGCTTGGAGGACTGGTTGGAGAAGCAGTTCTTC. Translation: CASSLEDWLEKQFF. The variable domain in full, with the rest retrieved from reference TRBV7-9 and TRBJ2-1, is DTGVSQNPRHKITKRGQNVTFRCDPISEHNRLYWYRQTLGQGPEFLTYFQNEAQLEKSRLLSDRFSAERPKGSFSTLEIQRTEQGDSAMYLCASSLEDWLEKQFFGPGTRLTVL.